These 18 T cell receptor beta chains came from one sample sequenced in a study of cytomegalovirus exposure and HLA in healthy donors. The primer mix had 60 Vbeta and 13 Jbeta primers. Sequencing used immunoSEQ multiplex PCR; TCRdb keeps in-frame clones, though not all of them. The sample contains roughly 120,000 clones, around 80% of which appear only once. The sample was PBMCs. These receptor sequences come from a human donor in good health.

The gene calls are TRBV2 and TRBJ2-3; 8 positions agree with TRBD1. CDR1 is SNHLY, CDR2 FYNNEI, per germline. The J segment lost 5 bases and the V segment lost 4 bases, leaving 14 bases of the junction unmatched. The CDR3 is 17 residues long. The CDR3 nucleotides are TGTGCCAGCAGTGCAACGACAGGGGTTGTTGGGGGAGATACGCAGTATTTT. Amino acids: CASSATTGVVGGDTQYF.

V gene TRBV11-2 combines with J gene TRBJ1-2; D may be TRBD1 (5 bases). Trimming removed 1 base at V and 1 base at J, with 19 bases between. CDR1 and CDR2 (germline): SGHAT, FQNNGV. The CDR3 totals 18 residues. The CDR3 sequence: CASSLGQWRLTDNYGYTF. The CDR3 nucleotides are TGTGCCAGCAGCTTAGGTCAGTGGAGATTGACAGATAACTATGGCTACACCTTC.

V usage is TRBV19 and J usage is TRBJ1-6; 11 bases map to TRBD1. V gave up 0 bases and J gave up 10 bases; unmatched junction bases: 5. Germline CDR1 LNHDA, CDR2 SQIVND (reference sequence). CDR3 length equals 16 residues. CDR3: CASSIEGQGVDSPLHF. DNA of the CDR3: TGTGCCAGTAGTATAGAGGGACAGGGGGTCGACTCACCCCTCCACTTT.

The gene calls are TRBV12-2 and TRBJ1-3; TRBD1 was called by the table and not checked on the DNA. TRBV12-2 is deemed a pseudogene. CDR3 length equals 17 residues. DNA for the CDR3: TGTGCAAGTCCAAGCGGACAGGACCTAATTACCGGAAACACCATATATTTT. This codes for CASPSGQDLITGNTIYF.

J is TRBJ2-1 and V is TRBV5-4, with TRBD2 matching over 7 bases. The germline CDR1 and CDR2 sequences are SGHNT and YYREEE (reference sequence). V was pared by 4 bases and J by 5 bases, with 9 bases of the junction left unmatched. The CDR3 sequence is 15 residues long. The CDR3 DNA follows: TGTGCCAGCAGCCTGGGGGGGGGTTTGAACAATGAGCAGTTCTTC. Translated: CASSLGGGLNNEQFF.

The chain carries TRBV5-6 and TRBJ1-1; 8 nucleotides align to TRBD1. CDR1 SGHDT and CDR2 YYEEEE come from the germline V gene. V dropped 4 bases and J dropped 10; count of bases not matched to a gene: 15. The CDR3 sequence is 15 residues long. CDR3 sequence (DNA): TGTGCCAGCAGCCCGCCGTTCGGACAGGGAACGGGAGCTTTCTTT. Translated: CASSPPFGQGTGAFF.

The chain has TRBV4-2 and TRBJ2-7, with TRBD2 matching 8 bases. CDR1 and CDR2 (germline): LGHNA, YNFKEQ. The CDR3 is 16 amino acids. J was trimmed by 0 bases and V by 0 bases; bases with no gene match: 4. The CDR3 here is CASSQEGAGGSYEQYF. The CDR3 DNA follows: TGTGCCAGCAGCCAAGAAGGCGCGGGGGGCTCCTACGAGCAGTACTTC.

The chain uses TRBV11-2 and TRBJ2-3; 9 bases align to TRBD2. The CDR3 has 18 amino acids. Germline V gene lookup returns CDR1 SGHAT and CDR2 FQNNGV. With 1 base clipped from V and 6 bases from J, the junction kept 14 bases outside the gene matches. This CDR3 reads CASSLVVIVAGVLDTQYF. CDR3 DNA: TGTGCCAGCAGCTTAGTAGTTATCGTAGCGGGGGTTCTGGATACGCAGTATTTT.

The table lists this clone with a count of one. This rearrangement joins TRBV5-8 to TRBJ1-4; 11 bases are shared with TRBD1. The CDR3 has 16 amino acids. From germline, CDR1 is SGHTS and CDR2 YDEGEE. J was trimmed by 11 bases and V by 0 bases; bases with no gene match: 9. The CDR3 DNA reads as TGTGCCAGCAGCTTGGTAACTGGACAGGGGGCGCCTAAACTGTTTTTT. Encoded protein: CASSLVTGQGAPKLFF.

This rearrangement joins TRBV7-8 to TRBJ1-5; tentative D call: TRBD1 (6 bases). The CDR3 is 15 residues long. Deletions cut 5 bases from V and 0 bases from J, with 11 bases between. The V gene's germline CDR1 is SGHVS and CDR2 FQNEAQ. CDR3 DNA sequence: TGTGCCAGCAGCGCCACAGGGTATAGCAATCAGCCCCAGCATTTT. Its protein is CASSATGYSNQPQHF.

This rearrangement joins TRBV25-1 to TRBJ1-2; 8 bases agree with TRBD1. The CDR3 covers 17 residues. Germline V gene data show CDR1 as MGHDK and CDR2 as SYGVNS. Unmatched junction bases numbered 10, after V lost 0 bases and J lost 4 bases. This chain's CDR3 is CASSEYFGQGDSYGYTF. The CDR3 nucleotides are TGTGCCAGCAGTGAATATTTTGGACAGGGAGATAGCTATGGCTACACCTTC.

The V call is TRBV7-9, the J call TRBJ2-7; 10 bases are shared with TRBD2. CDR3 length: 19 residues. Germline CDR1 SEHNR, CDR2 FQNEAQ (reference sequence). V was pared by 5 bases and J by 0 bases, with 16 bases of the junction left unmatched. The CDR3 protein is CASSSEAAGGFLSSYEQYF. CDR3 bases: TGTGCCAGCAGCAGCGAGGCAGCGGGGGGGTTCCTTAGCTCCTACGAGCAGTACTTC.

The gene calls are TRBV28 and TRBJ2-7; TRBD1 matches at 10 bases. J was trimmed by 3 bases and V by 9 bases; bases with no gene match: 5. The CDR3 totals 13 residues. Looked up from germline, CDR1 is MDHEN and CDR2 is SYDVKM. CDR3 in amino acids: CASRGTGVYEQYF. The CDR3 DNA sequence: TGTGCCAGTCGGGGGACAGGGGTCTACGAGCAGTACTTC.

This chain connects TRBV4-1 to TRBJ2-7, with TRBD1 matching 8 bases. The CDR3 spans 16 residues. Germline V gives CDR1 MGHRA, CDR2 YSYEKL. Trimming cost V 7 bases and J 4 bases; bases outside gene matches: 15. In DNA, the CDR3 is TGCGCCAGCAAGGACAGGGAAGGACCTACTGGGTACGAGCAGTACTTC. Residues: CASKDREGPTGYEQYF.

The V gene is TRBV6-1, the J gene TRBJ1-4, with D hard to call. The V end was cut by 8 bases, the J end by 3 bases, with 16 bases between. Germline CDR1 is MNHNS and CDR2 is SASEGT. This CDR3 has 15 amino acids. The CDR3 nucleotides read TGTGCCAGCGGGTGGCCAGGCCGATCTAATGAAAAACTGTTTTTT. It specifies CASGWPGRSNEKLFF.

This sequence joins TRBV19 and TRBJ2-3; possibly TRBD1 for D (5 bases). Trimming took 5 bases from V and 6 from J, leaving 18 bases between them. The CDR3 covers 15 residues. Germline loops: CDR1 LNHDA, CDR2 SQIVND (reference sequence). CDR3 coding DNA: TGTGCCAGTAGTCCCCGATCCGACAGCCCTGATACGCAGTATTTT. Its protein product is CASSPRSDSPDTQYF.

The CDR3 sequence: CASSLWDRGLYGYTF. In DNA form, the CDR3 reads TGTGCCAGCAGCTTGTGGGACAGGGGCCTCTATGGCTACACCTTC. V and J are TRBV5-6 and TRBJ1-2; 10 bases match TRBD1. The germline gives CDR1 SGHDT, CDR2 YYEEEE. With V trimmed by 1 base and J by 4 bases, 4 bases remained unmatched. The CDR3 covers 15 residues.

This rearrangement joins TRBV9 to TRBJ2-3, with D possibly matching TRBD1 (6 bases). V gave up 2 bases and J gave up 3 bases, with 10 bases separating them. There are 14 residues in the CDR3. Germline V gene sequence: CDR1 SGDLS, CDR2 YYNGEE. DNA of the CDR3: TGTGCCAGCAGCGTTCAGGGGATGACAGATACGCAGTATTTT. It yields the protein CASSVQGMTDTQYF.